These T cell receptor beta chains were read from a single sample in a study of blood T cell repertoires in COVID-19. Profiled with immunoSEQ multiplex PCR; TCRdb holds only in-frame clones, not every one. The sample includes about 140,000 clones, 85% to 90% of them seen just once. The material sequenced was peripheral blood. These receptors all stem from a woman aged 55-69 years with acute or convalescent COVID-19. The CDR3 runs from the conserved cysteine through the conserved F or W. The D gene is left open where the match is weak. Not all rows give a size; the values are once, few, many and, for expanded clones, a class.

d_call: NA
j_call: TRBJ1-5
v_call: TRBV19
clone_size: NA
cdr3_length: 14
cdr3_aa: CASRDRVAAQPQHF
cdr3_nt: TGTGCCAGTCGAGACAGAGTTGCTGCCCAGCCCCAGCATTTT

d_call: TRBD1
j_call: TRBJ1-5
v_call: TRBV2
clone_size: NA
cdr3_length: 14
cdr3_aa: CASSKDRADQPQHF
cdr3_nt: TGTGCCAGCAGTAAGGACAGGGCCGATCAGCCCCAGCATTTT

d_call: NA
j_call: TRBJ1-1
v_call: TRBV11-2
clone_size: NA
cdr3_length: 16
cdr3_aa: CASSLDPTGLNTEAFF
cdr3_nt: TGTGCCAGCAGCTTAGACCCTACAGGATTAAACACTGAAGCTTTCTTT

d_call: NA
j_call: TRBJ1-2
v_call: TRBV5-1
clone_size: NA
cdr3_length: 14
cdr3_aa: CASSPSQEFYGYTF
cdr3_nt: TGCGCCAGCAGCCCCTCACAGGAGTTTTATGGCTACACCTTC

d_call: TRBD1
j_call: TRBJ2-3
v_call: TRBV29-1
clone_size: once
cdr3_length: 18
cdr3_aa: CSVGRRTGGIGSTDTQYF
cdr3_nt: TGCAGCGTTGGCCGAAGGACAGGGGGCATAGGTAGCACAGATACGCAGTATTTT

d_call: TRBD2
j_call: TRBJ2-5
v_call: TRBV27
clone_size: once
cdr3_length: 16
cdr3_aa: CASSSFISGGLETQYF
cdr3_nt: TGTGCCAGCAGTTCCTTTATTAGCGGGGGTTTGGAGACCCAGTACTTC

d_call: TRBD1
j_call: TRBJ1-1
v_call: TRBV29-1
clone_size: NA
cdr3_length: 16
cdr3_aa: CSVEFLRTGSNTEAFF
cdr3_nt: TGCAGCGTTGAATTCTTGAGGACAGGGTCGAACACTGAAGCTTTCTTT

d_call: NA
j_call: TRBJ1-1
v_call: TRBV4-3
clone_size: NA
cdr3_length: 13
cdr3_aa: CASSQVEGREAFF
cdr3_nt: TGCGCCAGCAGCCAGGTCGAGGGGAGGGAGGCTTTCTTT

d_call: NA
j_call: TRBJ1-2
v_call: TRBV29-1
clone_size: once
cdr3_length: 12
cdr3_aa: CSASAQNYGYTF
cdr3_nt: TGCAGCGCCTCCGCCCAGAACTATGGCTACACCTTC

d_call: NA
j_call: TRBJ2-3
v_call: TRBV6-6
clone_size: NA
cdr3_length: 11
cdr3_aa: CASSPTDTQYF
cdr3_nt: TGTGCCAGTTCTCCGACAGATACGCAGTATTTT

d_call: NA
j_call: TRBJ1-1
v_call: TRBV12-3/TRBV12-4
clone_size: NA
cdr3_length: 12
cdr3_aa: CASSDSNTEAFF
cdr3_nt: TGTGCCAGCAGTGACTCGAACACTGAAGCTTTCTTT

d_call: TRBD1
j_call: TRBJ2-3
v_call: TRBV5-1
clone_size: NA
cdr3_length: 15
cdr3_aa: CASSWGQGGSDTQYF
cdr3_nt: TGCGCCAGCAGCTGGGGACAGGGTGGGTCAGATACGCAGTATTTT

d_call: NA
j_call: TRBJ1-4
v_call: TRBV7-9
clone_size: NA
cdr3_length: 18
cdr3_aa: CASSRRTAFTGTNEKLFF
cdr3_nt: TGTGCCAGCAGCCGCCGGACGGCCTTCACAGGGACTAATGAAAAACTGTTTTTT

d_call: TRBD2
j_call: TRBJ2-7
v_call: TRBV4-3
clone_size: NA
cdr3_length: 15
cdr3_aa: CASSPFSGGANEQYF
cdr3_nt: TGCGCCAGCAGCCCCTTTAGCGGGGGGGCCAACGAGCAGTACTTC

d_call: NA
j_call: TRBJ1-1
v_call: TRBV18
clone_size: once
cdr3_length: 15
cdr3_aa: CASSPSQGGSTEAFF
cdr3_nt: TGTGCCAGCTCACCGTCCCAGGGAGGGAGCACTGAAGCTTTCTTT

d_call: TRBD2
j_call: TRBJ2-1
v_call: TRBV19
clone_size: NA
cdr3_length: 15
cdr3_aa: CASSLTSGGYNEQFF
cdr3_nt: TGTGCCAGTAGTCTGACTAGCGGGGGATACAATGAGCAGTTCTTC

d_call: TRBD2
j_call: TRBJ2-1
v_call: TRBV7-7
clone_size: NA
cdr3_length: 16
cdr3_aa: CASSLGTSGGYGEQFF
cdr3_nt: TGTGCTAGCAGCTTGGGTACTAGCGGGGGTTATGGTGAGCAGTTCTTC